This T cell receptor beta chain was observed in a study of cytotoxic CD8 clonotypes in ibrutinib-treated CLL. Using immunoSEQ multiplex PCR, the repertoire was profiled, and TCRdb retains in-frame clones only, with some absent. Among 110,000 to 150,000 clones listed, around 93% were seen once. Study-wide points: At the start, clonality exceeded age-matched healthy donors and followed circulating CD8+ T-cell counts.

V was cut by 0 bases and J by 12 bases, with 15 bases left in between. Germline lookup yields CDR1 MNHEY and CDR2 SVGAGI. This CDR3 has 14 residues. A word on this clone: Its cognate antigen is unknown.

This clonotype originated in a human donor with chronic lymphocytic leukemia. The sequencing here drew on PBMCs, taken after 12 months of ibrutinib treatment. The chain combines TRBV6-5 with TRBJ2-1; D remains ambiguous. CDR3: CASSYSVVGSAQFF. Written as DNA, the CDR3 is TGTGCCAGCAGTTACTCGGTCGTGGGTTCCGCGCAGTTCTTC.